These 16 T cell receptor beta chains were all obtained from the same sample, sequenced in a study of memory CD4+ T cells and cytomegalovirus serostatus (dated by TCRdb to the late 2010s). A FACSAria II was used to sort memory CD4+ T cells, defined as single viable CD3+CD4+CD8-CD45RO+ cells. The library was obtained by the immunoSEQ multiplex PCR assay. Entries here come from immuneACCESS through TCRdb and include only in-frame sequences with V and J called. Some clones fail to appear in such tables; in the studies checked, an unresolved V gene covers under half of the shortfall, and the cause of the remainder is unknown. The sample records about 48,000 clones, 78% of which are singletons. Approximately 0.78% of the sample belongs to the ten largest clones. Sequenced input: memory CD4+ T cells from blood. Receptors originate from an adult in good health and CMV-seronegative.

This clone appeared a few times. V usage is TRBV27 and J usage is TRBJ2-7; possible D gene TRBD1, 5 bases. Trimming stripped 3 bases from V and 1 base from J, with 10 bases between. Germline V gives CDR1 MNHEY, CDR2 SMNVEV (reference sequence). This CDR3 spans 14 amino acids. CDR3 sequence reads: CASSFRDSSYEQYF. DNA for the CDR3: TGTGCCAGCAGTTTCAGAGACAGTTCCTACGAGCAGTACTTC.

The V call is TRBV11-2, the J call TRBJ1-5; possible D gene TRBD1, 5 bases. Per germline, CDR1 SGHAT and CDR2 FQNNGV. Deletions cut 6 bases from V and 3 bases from J, with 21 bases between. CDR3 length: 17 amino acids. Here the CDR3 DNA reads TGTGCCAGCAGTTTGAGCACCCCCGGGACCCCCAATCAGCCCCAGCATTTT. Translating it yields CASSLSTPGTPNQPQHF.

The genes are TRBV28 and TRBJ2-3; D not resolved. Trimming removed 3 bases from V and 6 bases from J, with 4 bases in between. Germline values: CDR1 MDHEN, CDR2 SYDVKM. The CDR3 sequence is 11 residues long. CDR3 protein: CASSFVDTQYF. The CDR3 nucleotides read TGTGCCAGCAGTTTCGTGGATACGCAGTATTTT.

Relative to its sample, this clone is medium-sized. The chain has TRBV7-8 and TRBJ1-6; TRBD1 agrees at 8 bases. The CDR3 loop spans 19 amino acids. Losses at the gene ends were 4 bases for V and 0 bases for J; bases not matched to a gene: 11. Germline CDR1 is SGHVS and CDR2 is FQNEAQ. Here the CDR3 DNA reads TGTGCCAGCAGCTCACTCCTACCGGGACAGGACTCCTATAATTCACCCCTCCACTTT. Protein product: CASSSLLPGQDSYNSPLHF.

The chain combines TRBV7-2 with TRBJ1-2, with 8 bases lining up with TRBD1. This CDR3 comprises 15 residues. Trimming took 5 bases from V and 2 from J; bases not matched to a gene: 7. Germline CDR1 reads SGHTA; CDR2 reads FQGNSA. The CDR3 spells CASSQGTGLNYGYTF. Written as DNA, the CDR3 is TGTGCCAGCAGCCAAGGGACAGGCCTGAACTATGGCTACACCTTC.

The gene calls are TRBV30 and TRBJ2-5; 14 positions match TRBD2. V gave up 4 bases and J gave up 5 bases; unmatched junction bases: 9. Germline values: CDR1 GTSNPN, CDR2 SVGIG (reference sequence). The CDR3 loop spans 16 amino acids. CDR3 sequence reads: CAWTRGLAGGVETQYF. The CDR3 DNA reads TGTGCCTGGACCCGAGGACTAGCGGGGGGAGTTGAGACCCAGTACTTC.

This sequence joins TRBV7-9 and TRBJ2-7; D is perhaps TRBD1 (5 bases). CDR1 is SEHNR, CDR2 FQNEAQ, per germline (reference sequence). The CDR3 is made up of 14 amino acids. V was shortened by 6 bases and J by 0 bases, with 12 bases between the two germline ends. CDR3 in amino acids: CASSITGYSYEQYF. The CDR3 DNA reads TGTGCCAGCAGTATTACAGGTTACTCCTACGAGCAGTACTTC.

The V call is TRBV5-1, the J call TRBJ2-3; the match to TRBD2 covers 7 bases. V lost 7 bases to trimming and J lost 0 bases; unmatched junction nucleotides: 17. The CDR3 is 18 amino acids. Germline loops: CDR1 SGHRS, CDR2 YFSETQ. In nucleotides, the CDR3 is TGCGCCAGCGCCTCCGCCGCGGGAGCGGGGTCTAGCACAGATACGCAGTATTTT. Translated: CASASAAGAGSSTDTQYF.

The CDR3 DNA is TGTGCCAGCAGTGTTAGTACCGGGCCCACCTACGAGCAGTACTTC. As protein: CASSVSTGPTYEQYF. This chain links TRBV27 with TRBJ2-7; no definite D call. This CDR3 comprises 15 residues. Trimming removed 5 bases from V and 2 bases from J, with 16 bases in between. CDR1 and CDR2 from the germline V gene are MNHEY and SMNVEV (reference sequence).

Only a few counts were recorded for this clone. V gene TRBV19 combines with J gene TRBJ1-5; a weak D match, TRBD1 (5 bases). This CDR3 has 16 amino acids. V was trimmed by 3 bases and J by 2 bases, leaving 14 bases between them. Per the germline V gene, CDR1 is LNHDA and CDR2 is SQIVND (reference sequence). CDR3 sequence (DNA): TGTGCCAGTAGTATCGGAGGGGCGAGGGGCAATCAGCCCCAGCATTTT. Its translation: CASSIGGARGNQPQHF. The full variable domain, rest sourced from reference TRBV19 and TRBJ1-5, is DGGITQSPKYLFRKEGQNVTLSCEQNLNHDAMYWYRQDPGQGLRLIYYSQIVNDFQKGDIAEGYSVSREKKESFPLTVTSAQKNPTAFYLCASSIGGARGNQPQHFGDGTRLSIL.

The rearrangement joins TRBV2 to TRBJ2-6; D not resolved. The CDR3 covers 15 residues. Germline CDR1 reads SNHLY; CDR2 reads FYNNEI. Trimming removed 2 bases from V and 1 base from J, with 6 bases in between. CDR3 nucleotides: TGTGCCAGCAGTGAACTCGGTTCTGGGGCCAACGTCCTGACTTTC. Translation: CASSELGSGANVLTF.

This rearrangement joins TRBV5-1 to TRBJ1-1; unclear D gene. CDR3 length: 13 residues. CDR1 and CDR2 from the germline V gene are SGHRS and YFSETQ. V lost 0 bases and J 6 bases, leaving 9 bases between the germline ends. The CDR3 nucleotides read TGCGCCAGCAGCTTGGAAGGTTTCTCTGAAGCTTTCTTT. Its protein product is CASSLEGFSEAFF.

The chain is built from TRBV7-9 and TRBJ1-4, with a tentative D call TRBD1 (6 bases). The V gene lost 5 bases and the J gene lost 0 bases, with 13 bases spanning the gap. This CDR3 has 16 residues. The germline V gene has CDR1 SEHNR and CDR2 FQNEAQ (reference sequence). The CDR3 protein is CASSLGQSATNEKLFF. DNA of the CDR3: TGTGCCAGCAGCCTCGGACAGTCTGCAACTAATGAAAAACTGTTTTTT.

In its sample, this clone was seen once. This chain connects TRBV4-1 to TRBJ2-7; no firm D call. CDR3 size: 14 residues. Germline CDR1 MGHRA, CDR2 YSYEKL. V was clipped by 1 base and J by 4 bases, with 11 bases between them. The chain's CDR3 is CASSQVGSPYEQYF. CDR3 bases: TGCGCCAGCAGCCAAGTAGGGTCCCCATACGAGCAGTACTTC.

CDR3 nucleotide sequence: TGTGCCAGCAGCTCGTCACGCCGGGACCTCTATGGCTACACCTTC. Its protein is CASSSSRRDLYGYTF. The chain combines TRBV11-2 with TRBJ1-2; D may be TRBD1 (5 bases). This CDR3 is built from 15 residues. V shed 4 bases and J shed 4 bases, with 16 bases lying between them. Germline assignment: CDR1 SGHAT and CDR2 FQNNGV. Drawing the rest from reference TRBV11-2 and TRBJ1-2, the complete variable domain is EAGVAQSPRYKIIEKRQSVAFWCNPISGHATLYWYQQILGQGPKLLIQFQNNGVVDDSQLPKDRFSAERLKGVDSTLKIQPAKLEDSAVYLCASSSSRRDLYGYTFGSGTRLTVV.

The J gene is TRBJ1-6, the V gene TRBV30, with D tentatively TRBD1 (6 bases). Germline CDR1 reads GTSNPN; CDR2 reads SVGIG (reference sequence). V was clipped by 0 bases and J by 8 bases, with 17 bases between them. The CDR3 has 16 residues. The CDR3 bases are TGTGCCTGGAGTGTACGGGGAACAGCAGGGGATTCACCCCTCCACTTT. This translates into CAWSVRGTAGDSPLHF.